Listed below are T cell receptor beta chains from one sample, sequenced in a study of identical twins. Each CDR3 protein gets one entry after TCRdb re-called the 5' RACE reads with MiXCR. The table records 550,000 to 700,000 distinct CDR3 sequences, more than 9% of them present only once. This same sample was also taken into another study, of yellow fever vaccine responses in identical twins.

The sequencing input was PBMCs. Receptor source: a woman in her late teens or twenties in good health. The CDR3 runs from the conserved cysteine through the conserved F or W. D genes are given only for firm matches. Clone size is shown for a subset of rows, as once, few, many or a class of expanded clone.

D gene: TRBD1
clone size: many
J gene: TRBJ2-3
V gene: TRBV10-3
CDR3 DNA: TGTGCCATCTTGGGGCAGGGGGCGAGGACAGATACGCAGTATTTT
CDR3 protein: CAILGQGARTDTQYF

D gene: TRBD1
clone size: many
J gene: TRBJ2-7
V gene: TRBV6-2/TRBV6-3
CDR3 DNA: TGTGCCAGCAGTTACAACAGGGGCGAGCAGTACTTC
CDR3 protein: CASSYNRGEQYF

D gene: TRBD2
clone size: few
J gene: TRBJ2-3
V gene: TRBV5-1
CDR3 DNA: TGCGCCAGCAGCTTGGTGCCAGCGGGAGAATCAGATACGCAGTATTTT
CDR3 protein: CASSLVPAGESDTQYF

D gene: TRBD1
clone size: .
J gene: TRBJ2-1
V gene: TRBV28
CDR3 DNA: TGTGCCAGCAGTTTCCTGCTACCGGGACAGGGGGCAAATGAGCAGTTCTTC
CDR3 protein: CASSFLLPGQGANEQFF

D gene: .
clone size: many
J gene: TRBJ1-1
V gene: TRBV7-2
CDR3 DNA: TGTGCCAGCAGCCCTGGCGGGAACACTGAAGCTTTCTTT
CDR3 protein: CASSPGGNTEAFF

D gene: TRBD2
clone size: .
J gene: TRBJ2-2
V gene: TRBV11-2
CDR3 DNA: TGTGCCAGCAGCTTAGATCCGGCGGGAGGGCCCACCGGGGAGCTGTTTTTT
CDR3 protein: CASSLDPAGGPTGELFF

D gene: .
clone size: .
J gene: TRBJ2-3
V gene: TRBV7-2
CDR3 DNA: TGTGCCAGCAGCCCCTCCAGCTCCCGGCTCACAGATACGCAGTATTTT
CDR3 protein: CASSPSSSRLTDTQYF

D gene: .
clone size: .
J gene: TRBJ2-7
V gene: TRBV7-1
CDR3 DNA: TGTGCCATGGGCCCCGGGCCTCTCTGCGAGCAGTACTTC
CDR3 protein: CAMGPGPLCEQYF

D gene: .
clone size: .
J gene: TRBJ2-7
V gene: TRBV2
CDR3 DNA: TGTGCCAGCAGTGAATCCCCCGGGCAGTACTTC
CDR3 protein: CASSESPGQYF

D gene: .
clone size: few
J gene: TRBJ2-6
V gene: TRBV3-1
CDR3 DNA: TGTGCCAGCAGCGCTGTCTCTGGGGCCAACGTCCTGACTTTC
CDR3 protein: CASSAVSGANVLTF

D gene: TRBD1
clone size: .
J gene: TRBJ2-3
V gene: TRBV28
CDR3 DNA: TGTGCCAGCAGGCTGGTGGGGTACAGGGGGCATCCTGGCACAGATACGCAGTATTTT
CDR3 protein: CASRLVGYRGHPGTDTQYF

D gene: TRBD1
clone size: .
J gene: TRBJ2-7
V gene: TRBV6-2/TRBV6-3
CDR3 DNA: TGTGCCAGCCGGCGACAGGGGGCAGACGAGCAGTACTTC
CDR3 protein: CASRRQGADEQYF

D gene: .
clone size: .
J gene: TRBJ2-1
V gene: TRBV6-1
CDR3 DNA: TGTGCCAGCGCCCCGACCGCCCCGGATTCCTACAATGAGCAGTTCTTC
CDR3 protein: CASAPTAPDSYNEQFF

D gene: .
clone size: .
J gene: TRBJ1-4
V gene: TRBV6-5
CDR3 DNA: TGTGCCAGCCGAGCGGCAAGTGAAAAACTGTTTTTT
CDR3 protein: CASRAASEKLFF

D gene: TRBD1
clone size: many
J gene: TRBJ2-7
V gene: TRBV7-7
CDR3 DNA: TGTGCTAGCAGCTTAGATTCGGGACAGGGTAACGAGCAGTACTTC
CDR3 protein: CASSLDSGQGNEQYF

D gene: TRBD2
clone size: few
J gene: TRBJ2-3
V gene: TRBV12-3/TRBV12-4
CDR3 DNA: TGTGCCAGCCCTAGCGGGGGGAGCACAGATACGCAGTATTTT
CDR3 protein: CASPSGGSTDTQYF

D gene: TRBD2
clone size: few
J gene: TRBJ2-2
V gene: TRBV27
CDR3 DNA: TGTGCCAGCAAACTAGCGGGAGGAGGCGGGGAGCTGTTTTTT
CDR3 protein: CASKLAGGGGELFF

D gene: TRBD2
clone size: few
J gene: TRBJ2-1
V gene: TRBV28
CDR3 DNA: TGTGCCAGCACCCGACTAGCGGGAGGCAATGAGCAGTTCTTC
CDR3 protein: CASTRLAGGNEQFF

D gene: TRBD1
clone size: many
J gene: TRBJ2-7
V gene: TRBV27
CDR3 DNA: TGTGCCAGCAGTAGACAGGGGGGCGAGCAGTACTTC
CDR3 protein: CASSRQGGEQYF

D gene: .
clone size: .
J gene: TRBJ1-6
V gene: TRBV5-1
CDR3 DNA: TGCGCCAGCAGCTTGGCCCTAGGGGACAATTCACCCCTCCACTTT
CDR3 protein: CASSLALGDNSPLHF

D gene: TRBD2
clone size: many
J gene: TRBJ2-1
V gene: TRBV4-3
CDR3 DNA: TGCGCCAGCAGCCAAGAGGGGGGACTAGCGGGAGAAAGTACCAATGAGCAGTTCTTC
CDR3 protein: CASSQEGGLAGESTNEQFF

D gene: .
clone size: .
J gene: TRBJ2-7
V gene: TRBV29-1
CDR3 DNA: TGCAGCGTTGATGTGGGGTCCTACGAGCAGTACTTC
CDR3 protein: CSVDVGSYEQYF

D gene: .
clone size: .
J gene: TRBJ2-5
V gene: TRBV29-1
CDR3 DNA: TGCAGCGGAGTCGGACTGCTCCAAGAGACCCAGTACTTC
CDR3 protein: CSGVGLLQETQYF

D gene: .
clone size: few
J gene: TRBJ2-7
V gene: TRBV4-1
CDR3 DNA: TGCGCCAGCAGCCCCCCCTGGCAGGAGGACGAGCAGTACTTC
CDR3 protein: CASSPPWQEDEQYF

D gene: .
clone size: few
J gene: TRBJ2-5
V gene: TRBV12-3/TRBV12-4
CDR3 DNA: TGTGCCAGCAGTTCCGACTCAGAAGAGACCCAGTACTTC
CDR3 protein: CASSSDSEETQYF

D gene: .
clone size: few
J gene: TRBJ2-5
V gene: TRBV6-1
CDR3 DNA: TGTGCCAGCAAGGAACACCTGTACCAAGAGACCCAGTACTTC
CDR3 protein: CASKEHLYQETQYF

D gene: .
clone size: many
J gene: TRBJ1-2
V gene: TRBV5-1
CDR3 DNA: TGCGCCAGCAGCTCGGGTGAGGGGCGCTTAAGTGGCTACACCTTC
CDR3 protein: CASSSGEGRLSGYTF

D gene: .
clone size: .
J gene: TRBJ2-5
V gene: TRBV11-2
CDR3 DNA: TGTGCCAGCAGCTTAGATCAGGGCGTTTGGGAGACCCAGTACTTC
CDR3 protein: CASSLDQGVWETQYF

D gene: .
clone size: few
J gene: TRBJ2-5
V gene: TRBV7-9
CDR3 DNA: TGTGCCAGCAGCTTAGCGAGGCTAACCCCCGGGGAGACCCAGTACTTC
CDR3 protein: CASSLARLTPGETQYF

D gene: .
clone size: few
J gene: TRBJ1-2
V gene: TRBV12-3/TRBV12-4
CDR3 DNA: TGTGCCAGCAGTTCCCTTTATGGCTACACCTTC
CDR3 protein: CASSSLYGYTF

D gene: .
clone size: many
J gene: TRBJ2-6
V gene: TRBV29-1
CDR3 DNA: TGCAGCGTTGAAGATCCTTACCCCGACAGTTCGGAATCCTCTGGGGCCAACGTCCTGACTTTC
CDR3 protein: CSVEDPYPDSSESSGANVLTF

D gene: TRBD2
clone size: many
J gene: TRBJ2-2
V gene: TRBV20-1
CDR3 DNA: TGCAGTGCTAGGGTCAGCGGGAGGAACACCGGGGAGCTGTTTTTT
CDR3 protein: CSARVSGRNTGELFF

D gene: .
clone size: many
J gene: TRBJ2-7
V gene: TRBV4-3
CDR3 DNA: TGCGCCAGCAGCCAAGACCGGACGGGTTTTCCCTACGAGCAGTACTTC
CDR3 protein: CASSQDRTGFPYEQYF

D gene: TRBD1
clone size: .
J gene: TRBJ2-7
V gene: TRBV13
CDR3 DNA: TGTGCCAGCAGCCCCAGGGACAGGGTTGAGTTCTTCTCCTACGAGCAGTACTTC
CDR3 protein: CASSPRDRVEFFSYEQYF

D gene: .
clone size: many
J gene: TRBJ2-2
V gene: TRBV29-1
CDR3 DNA: TGCAGCGTGGACAGTACCGGGGAGCTGTTTTTT
CDR3 protein: CSVDSTGELFF

D gene: .
clone size: .
J gene: TRBJ2-5
V gene: TRBV7-7
CDR3 DNA: TGTGCTAGCGCGGGACCGCCCCAAGAGACCCAGTACTTC
CDR3 protein: CASAGPPQETQYF

D gene: .
clone size: many
J gene: TRBJ2-3
V gene: TRBV5-1
CDR3 DNA: TGCGCCAGCACGAGGGGGGACAGCAGCACAGATACGCAGTATTTT
CDR3 protein: CASTRGDSSTDTQYF

D gene: .
clone size: .
J gene: TRBJ2-1
V gene: TRBV12-3/TRBV12-4
CDR3 DNA: TGTGCCAGCAGTCCCGATCCGCAGGGTCGGCACAATGAGCAGTTCTTC
CDR3 protein: CASSPDPQGRHNEQFF

D gene: .
clone size: many
J gene: TRBJ2-7
V gene: TRBV7-9
CDR3 DNA: TGTGCCAGCAGCCCCCCGGACAGGTCGGGACTCTACGAGCAGTACTTC
CDR3 protein: CASSPPDRSGLYEQYF

D gene: TRBD2
clone size: few
J gene: TRBJ2-1
V gene: TRBV4-3
CDR3 DNA: TGCGCCAGCAGCCAAGATAGGGCTAGCGGGCGGGAGCAGTTCTTC
CDR3 protein: CASSQDRASGREQFF

D gene: .
clone size: .
J gene: TRBJ2-1
V gene: TRBV20-1
CDR3 DNA: TGCAGTGCTAGAGAGGGGCAGGTAACCTACAATGAGCAGTTCTTC
CDR3 protein: CSAREGQVTYNEQFF

D gene: TRBD2
clone size: few
J gene: TRBJ2-2
V gene: TRBV30
CDR3 DNA: TGTGCCTGGAGTGTACTAGCGGGGAACACCGGGGAGCTGTTTTTT
CDR3 protein: CAWSVLAGNTGELFF

D gene: .
clone size: many
J gene: TRBJ2-2
V gene: TRBV15
CDR3 DNA: TGTGCCACCAGCAGACCACAGGGACACACCGGGGAGCTGTTTTTT
CDR3 protein: CATSRPQGHTGELFF

D gene: TRBD2
clone size: .
J gene: TRBJ2-1
V gene: TRBV24-1
CDR3 DNA: TGTGCCACCAGTGATCCGCTCGGGACTAGCGGGAATGAGCAGTTCTTC
CDR3 protein: CATSDPLGTSGNEQFF

D gene: .
clone size: few
J gene: TRBJ1-2
V gene: TRBV6-2/TRBV6-3
CDR3 DNA: TGTGCCAGCCACGACAGCACGGTCTATGGCTACACCTTC
CDR3 protein: CASHDSTVYGYTF

D gene: TRBD2
clone size: few
J gene: TRBJ2-2
V gene: TRBV15
CDR3 DNA: TGTGCCACCAGCCGTTTAGGGCGGGGGGGATTTAACACCGGGGAGCTGTTTTTT
CDR3 protein: CATSRLGRGGFNTGELFF

D gene: .
clone size: .
J gene: TRBJ2-7
V gene: TRBV6-1
CDR3 DNA: TGTGCCAGCCTAAACTCGGGTGGGGGGTACGAGCAGTACTTC
CDR3 protein: CASLNSGGGYEQYF

D gene: .
clone size: .
J gene: TRBJ2-7
V gene: TRBV7-9
CDR3 DNA: TGTGCCAGCAGCTCCGACATGGTCACCATCGAGCAGTACTTC
CDR3 protein: CASSSDMVTIEQYF

D gene: TRBD2
clone size: .
J gene: TRBJ2-7
V gene: TRBV7-2
CDR3 DNA: TGTGCCAGCAGCTTATTTTCTAGCGGGAGTGATGGATACGAGCAGTACTTC
CDR3 protein: CASSLFSSGSDGYEQYF

D gene: .
clone size: few
J gene: TRBJ1-2
V gene: TRBV27
CDR3 DNA: TGTGCCAGCAGTTCCCGGGACGGCTACACCTTC
CDR3 protein: CASSSRDGYTF